A single sample gave rise to the 9 T cell receptor beta chains below, sequenced in a study of read filtering for tumor transcriptome and immune sequencing. This library used about 360 ng RNA and molecular barcoded adaptors spanning alpha/delta and beta/gamma chains. Each CDR3 protein gets one entry after TCRdb re-called the reads with MiXCR. In the table there are fewer than 50,000 distinct CDR3 sequences, 13% of which are singletons. Sequenced sample: a population of CD138-negative cells sorted from bone marrow. Receptors originate from a donor over 35 with multiple myeloma.

This clonotype appeared many times. The J gene is TRBJ2-5, the V gene TRBV2, with D maybe TRBD1 (6 bases). The CDR3 contains 14 residues. CDR1 and CDR2 from the germline V gene are SNHLY and FYNNEI. The V gene lost 2 bases and the J gene lost 5 bases, with 12 bases spanning the gap. CDR3 residues: CASSERTDGETQYF. CDR3 nucleotide sequence: TGTGCCAGCAGTGAACGGACAGATGGGGAGACCCAGTACTTC.

This clonotype came up many times. This rearrangement joins TRBV27 to TRBJ2-5, with D perhaps TRBD1 or TRBD2 (7 bases each). Germline CDR1 is MNHEY and CDR2 is SMNVEV (reference sequence). Trimming pared 4 bases from V and 4 bases from J, leaving 13 bases between. The length of the CDR3 is 14 residues. The CDR3 DNA reads TGTGCCAGCAGTTGGTCCAGGGGGGGAGAGACCCAGTACTTC. Translated, it gives CASSWSRGGETQYF.

This clonotype appeared a few times. Since a much larger clone is just one base distant, this may be a read error. The CDR3 end shows no conserved phenylalanine or tryptophan, and so a read error is likely. The CDR3 spells CASSFREVRQETQYP. The DNA of the CDR3 is TGCGCCAGCAGCTTTCGGGAGGTGAGGCAAGAGACCCAGTACCCC. The chain has TRBV5-1 and TRBJ2-5; TRBD2 matches 7 bases. V dropped 2 bases and J dropped 2; count of bases not matched to a gene: 6. Per the germline V gene, CDR1 is SGHRS and CDR2 is YFSETQ. The CDR3 has 15 amino acids.

The sample holds many counts of this clonotype. The chain joins TRBV28 to TRBJ1-2; 7 nucleotides align to TRBD1. Losses at the gene ends were 6 bases for V and 0 bases for J; bases not matched to a gene: 13. Germline V gene lookup returns CDR1 MDHEN and CDR2 SYDVKM. This CDR3 comprises 17 residues. In DNA, the CDR3 is TGTGCCAGCAGCCTCAACAGGGGATCAGGAGCTAACTATGGCTACACCTTC. Its translation: CASSLNRGSGANYGYTF.

The sample holds many counts of this clonotype. The chain joins TRBV4-3 to TRBJ2-4; 7 bases fit TRBD1. CDR1 and CDR2 from the germline V gene are LGHNA and YSLEER. The V and J ends lost 0 bases and 5 bases, in that order; junction bases with no gene match: 4. The CDR3 runs 15 residues. Written as DNA, the CDR3 is TGCGCCAGCAGCCAAGAACAGGACAGGCAAAACATTCAGTACTTC. It yields the protein CASSQEQDRQNIQYF.

This clonotype has ten or more counts. V and J are TRBV19 and TRBJ2-1, with 9 bases fitting TRBD2. CDR1 is LNHDA, CDR2 SQIVND, per germline (reference sequence). The CDR3 runs 16 residues. Unmatched junction bases numbered 6, after V lost 6 bases and J lost 0 bases. In nucleotides, the CDR3 is TGTGCCAGTAGGGAACTTAGCGGGAGCTCCTACAATGAGCAGTTCTTC. Translated, it gives CASRELSGSSYNEQFF.

The sample holds one count of this clonotype. Since no conserved phenylalanine or tryptophan closes the CDR3, a read error is the likely cause. V is TRBV4-1 and J is TRBJ2-2; 7 bases are a match to TRBD2. This CDR3 contains 17 residues. Per germline, CDR1 MGHRA and CDR2 YSYEKL. CDR3 DNA sequence: TGCGCCAGCAGCCAAGGAAGAGGACTAGTGAACACAGGGGAGCTGTTTTCT. It translates to CASSQGRGLVNTGELFS.

This clonotype was counted many times. The chain employs TRBV7-9 and TRBJ1-1, with TRBD1 matching 11 bases. V lost 5 bases, J lost 4 bases, and 3 bases stayed unmatched. The length of the CDR3 is 14 residues. Germline V lookup: CDR1 SEHNR, CDR2 FQNEAQ (reference sequence). CDR3 residues: CASSSGTGGTEAFF. In DNA, the CDR3 is TGTGCCAGCAGCAGTGGGACAGGGGGCACTGAAGCTTTCTTT.

This clonotype was recorded at least ten times. The rearrangement links TRBV27 to TRBJ2-1; TRBD2 matches at 10 bases. Germline V gene sequence: CDR1 MNHEY, CDR2 SMNVEV (reference sequence). The trim removed 5 bases at V and 0 bases at J, leaving 1 base unmatched. This CDR3 region has 15 residues. This CDR3 reads CASSPSGGSYNEQFF. For the CDR3, the DNA is TGTGCCAGCAGTCCTAGCGGGGGCTCCTACAATGAGCAGTTCTTC.